The following is a TCR beta chain sequence with its context. Its antigen is undetermined. The data originate from a study of cytomegalovirus exposure and HLA in healthy donors. Study conclusions and caveats: Researchers reported that three CMV-associated chains were confirmed in vitro as CMV antigen-specific.

This CDR3 comprises 14 residues. Germline CDR1 is MNHEY and CDR2 is SMNVEV (reference sequence). J lost 3 bases, V lost 2 bases, and 0 bases had no gene match. Primers included in the PCR were 60 Vbeta and 13 Jbeta primers. Using immunoSEQ multiplex PCR, the repertoire was profiled, and TCRdb retains in-frame clones only, with some absent. There are 150,000 or so clones in the sample; about 80% occur only once, and approximately 1.3% lies in the top ten. The clonotype originates from a man under 40 in good health and CMV-seropositive. The rearrangement links TRBV27 to TRBJ2-3; 9 bases line up with TRBD1. Sequencing was carried out using PBMCs. CDR3 nucleotide sequence: TGTGCCAGCAGTTTAGGACAGGGGACAGATACGCAGTATTTT. Encoded protein: CASSLGQGTDTQYF.